This T cell receptor beta chain was identified in a study of shared clonotypes between healthy human individuals (dated by TCRdb to between 2020 and 2021). In the study overall: The cohort comprised two women and a few men aged 18 to 49 years. Blood TCR repertoires of five healthy adults were deeply sequenced to estimate repertoire size and the extent of clonotype sharing between individuals. Different laboratories and diverse techniques were used to prepare libraries and sequence TCR repertoires, to increase sequencing depth and limit assay-specific biases. For each donor, three plates each were used for CD4 naive and CD4 memory, two plates were used for CD8 naive, and one plate was used for CD8 memory. Leukapheresis yielded between about 0.94 and 9 billion PBMCs per donor. Points the paper makes about the study in general: Naive subsets generally had larger estimated clonotype richness than memory subsets. The genetic and exposure-history diversity represented was limited by the small number of donors. Sampling was limited to blood, and TCR repertoires in tissue likely differ from TCR repertoires in blood. Pairwise subsampling indicated that sequencing depth was expected to affect the degree of clonotype sharing among donors. When four donors were compared, the shared fraction of clonotypes was about 5% for naive CD4, around 3.5% for naive CD8, 2% to 2.5% for memory CD4, and less than 0.45% for memory CD8. Rarefaction of sorted-subset datasets indicated incomplete sequencing despite the large sequencing depth. Clonotypes shared by all four sorted-subset donors showed higher generation probabilities than non-shared clonotypes.

This clone was counted once. The antigen this receptor binds is unknown. Being one base from a much bigger clone, this may be a read error. Donors were healthy HIV-negative adults with no recently reported acute infections or vaccinations. All donors were Caucasian adults living in Nashville, Tennessee, USA. CD4+ T cells were enriched by magnetic negative selection, after which naive cells were positively selected on CD45RA and the negative fraction was taken as the memory subset. Blood was obtained by leukapheresis, after which PBMCs were separated by Ficoll-Histopaque density gradient centrifugation and cryopreserved in liquid nitrogen vapor phase. Analytical flow cytometry was used to check the purity and quantity of each magnetically sorted T cell population. Each sorted fraction had its genomic DNA isolated and then quantified by UV absorbance on a Nanodrop 2000c. Using the deep immunoSEQ assay, TCR CDR3 regions were amplified from genomic DNA by multiplex PCR. For each cell subset, the extracted genomic DNA was distributed evenly across all wells of several immunoSEQ 96-well plates, and each plate served as one replicate. For sorted subsets, each replicate PCR was loaded with about 0.2 ug genomic DNA, equivalent to 30,000 or so T cell genomes. Purified libraries were quantified with a Qubit 3.0 fluorometer, sized on a Bioanalyzer 2100, and re-quantified with the KAPA Library Quantification kit. Each immunoSEQ 96-well plate was sequenced on its own single-read 150-cycle Illumina NextSeq 550 flow cell. Regarding the original processing steps: Because the immunoSEQ output included only junctional sequences and no quality scores, the filtering could not be the same as the filtering used for full-length reads. To assign V/J genes and CDR3, sequences were annotated against IMGT germline references using PyIR, a Python wrapper for IgBLAST v1.9. Reads were removed for weak V/J assignments (E-value above 1e-6), missing CDR3, stop codons, out-of-frame junctions, or ambiguous translated residues. V3J clonotypes were defined by identical inferred V gene, J gene, and CDR3 amino acid sequence. Percentage overlap between repertoires was computed as shared unique clonotypes divided by the size of the smaller repertoire. RTK rarefaction, the Chao1 estimator, and Recon v2.1 estimates of unobserved clonotypes were used to assess repertoire richness. For all TCRbeta clonotypes obtained by the gDNA method from a few donors, generation probabilities were computed with OLGA. In its TCRdb copy, this immuneACCESS table keeps in-frame sequences only and misses some clones. Where compared with another copy, unresolved V genes explain less than half of these, and the others have no known cause. V and J calls and clone size are copied from that table; D and trimming were computed from the DNA. In all, the sample holds more than 2 million clones, and 85% to 95% of those were seen once. 0.1% to 0.15% of the sample goes to the ten largest clones.

The CDR3, cysteine through phenylalanine, is 13 amino acids long. Of all the DNA, just the CDR3 is kept, 39 bases in frame from base 1. V was cut back by 2 bases and J by 0 bases, leaving a gap of 5 bases between them. CDR1 SGHNT and CDR2 YYREEE were looked up in the germline V gene (reference sequence). Sequences were obtained from naive CD4+ T cells sorted from blood. The sample's cell subset or site, from its label and the paper: CD45RA+ positively selected. The chain employs TRBV5-4 and TRBJ1-1, with no D gene named confidently. The origin of this receptor is a man aged 18 to 29 in good health. In nucleotide form, the sequence is TGTGCCAGCAGCTTATCGGTGAACACTGAAGCTTTCTTT. This encodes CASSLSVNTEAFF.